This entry describes one TCR beta chain. The data are from a study of blood T cell repertoires in COVID-19. The wider study: Some COVID-19 samples were acute and others convalescent; all came from the United States, Italy and Spain. The cDNA or gDNA used as material had been derived from T cells, B-cell-depleted T cells, or PBMCs.

As processed by the authors: Reference gene primer amplification gave nucleated cell count estimates. The data were produced by immunoSEQ multiplex PCR, yet TCRdb's version contains in-frame clones alone and is incomplete. For V, J and clone size, that table is used; D and trimming come from the DNA. The table lists 78,000 or so clones, approximately 82% of them singletons. The specimen was peripheral blood. This TCR came from a human donor in a cohort sampled during active COVID-19.

The CDR3 spells CASSSGGKNNEQFF. For the CDR3, the DNA is TGTGCCAGCAGCTCAGGGGGTAAGAACAATGAGCAGTTCTTC. V and J are TRBV9 and TRBJ2-1, with 7 nucleotides matching TRBD1. CDR3 length: 14 amino acids. V lost 4 bases and J lost 5; bases outside the gene matches: 6. Germline CDR1 and CDR2: SGDLS and YYNGEE.